The clone carrying this T cell receptor beta chain was recorded many times. Its target is unknown. The data are from a study of CD8 T cells in ankylosing spondylitis. Overall study findings and caveats: Disease-associated clones were reportedly significantly overrepresented in matched ankylosing spondylitis synovial fluid. Relatively scarce in peripheral blood, disease-linked clones were CD8+. What seemed typical of ankylosing spondylitis blood was a TCR beta motif built from about 8 highly homologous variants. Some motif variants were previously reported in reactive arthritis synovial fluid and blood.

For TCR beta, libraries came from quantitative 5'-RACE with molecular barcodes. TCRdb re-called the 5' RACE reads with MiXCR, one entry per CDR3 protein. The table has around 770,000 distinct CDR3 sequences, approximately 12% seen once. The germline gives CDR1 MNHEY, CDR2 SVGEGT. The V end lost 8 bases, the J end lost 0 bases, and 11 bases lay between the germline ends. The CDR3 contains 13 residues. This receptor was obtained from a male donor with ankylosing spondylitis. V gene TRBV6-2 or TRBV6-3 combines with J gene TRBJ2-7; no clear D. The sequenced material came from blood, either unsorted or a sorted T cell fraction (not recorded which). This chain's CDR3 is CASQRGSSYEQYF. CDR3 nucleotide sequence: TGTGCCAGCCAGAGAGGCAGCTCCTACGAGCAGTACTTC.